The 10 T cell receptor beta chains below all came from one sample that was sequenced in a study of OX40 agonist ivuxolimab in advanced cancers. The library was produced with the immunoSEQ multiplex PCR assay. TCRdb carries this immuneACCESS record with in-frame sequences only. Its versions omit some clonotypes, under half of them owing to an unresolved V gene in the studies checked, with the rest unexplained. The sample records more than 45,000 clones, 84% of which are singletons. Of the sample, about 4.5% is held by the ten largest clones. The starting material was CD4+ or CD8+ T cells sorted from blood, obtained in a trial of the OX40 agonist ivuxolimab. All receptors derive from an adult with an advanced solid tumor such as melanoma, head and neck, liver or kidney cancer.

The chain carries TRBV11-2 and TRBJ1-4; possible D gene TRBD1, 6 bases. The V end was cut by 5 bases, the J end by 8 bases, with 15 bases between. CDR3 length equals 14 residues. Germline CDR1 and CDR2: SGHAT and FQNNGV. The CDR3: CASSQRQAGEKLFF. CDR3 nucleotides: TGTGCCAGCAGCCAGCGACAGGCAGGCGAAAAACTGTTTTTT.

The chain carries TRBV5-4 and TRBJ2-3, with a tentative D call TRBD2 (8 bases). Trimming pared 4 bases from V and 6 bases from J, leaving 15 bases between. The germline CDR1 and CDR2 sequences are SGHNT and YYREEE (reference sequence). CDR3 size: 14 residues. The CDR3 loop reads CASSRSGGQDTQYF. The CDR3, as DNA: TGTGCCAGCAGCCGCAGCGGGGGACAGGATACGCAGTATTTT.

The chain couples TRBV6-1 to TRBJ1-1; D possibly corresponds to TRBD1 (6 bases). Germline loops: CDR1 MNHNS, CDR2 SASEGT. This CDR3 is built from 13 residues. Trimming left V 6 bases short and J 3 bases short, with 11 bases between. For the CDR3, the DNA is TGTGCCAGCAGCCCCACAGGGTACACTGAAGCTTTCTTT. It is translated as CASSPTGYTEAFF.

V is TRBV6-5 and J is TRBJ1-1; 8 nucleotides agree with TRBD1. The CDR3 is 13 amino acids. Losses at the gene ends were 2 bases for V and 7 bases for J; bases not matched to a gene: 3. Germline values: CDR1 MNHEY, CDR2 SVGAGI. The CDR3 loop is CASSYGQGHEAFF. CDR3 nucleotide sequence: TGTGCCAGCAGTTACGGACAGGGCCATGAAGCTTTCTTT.

This chain joins TRBV28 and TRBJ2-7; TRBD2 aligns across 7 bases. CDR1 MDHEN and CDR2 SYDVKM come from the germline V gene. This CDR3 contains 15 residues. Trimming took 3 bases from V and 5 from J; bases not matched to a gene: 10. The CDR3 is CASSFVWSGKDEQYF. As DNA, the CDR3 is TGTGCCAGCAGTTTTGTCTGGAGCGGGAAAGACGAGCAGTACTTC.

The chain has TRBV4-1 and TRBJ2-1; D is perhaps TRBD1 (7 bases). The CDR3 consists of 15 residues. V was trimmed by 4 bases and J by 4 bases, leaving 14 bases between them. From germline, CDR1 is MGHRA and CDR2 YSYEKL. DNA for the CDR3: TGCGCCAGCAGCCGGGCAGGGGGGCCTTACAATGAGCAGTTCTTC. It is translated as CASSRAGGPYNEQFF.

This chain joins TRBV6-6 and TRBJ1-2; the D is unclear. CDR1 and CDR2 from the germline V gene are MNHNY and SVGAGI (reference sequence). The CDR3 length is 14 residues. The ends were cut back, 0 bases at V and 4 bases at J, with 9 bases in the middle. CDR3 amino acids: CASSYSPGAYGYTF. DNA of the CDR3: TGTGCCAGCAGTTACTCACCGGGAGCCTATGGCTACACCTTC.

This clone occurred once. The J gene is TRBJ2-6, the V gene TRBV9; D is possibly TRBD1 (5 bases). V dropped 0 bases and J dropped 0 bases, with 10 bases sitting between them. The germline V gene has CDR1 SGDLS and CDR2 YYNGEE. The CDR3 loop spans 17 amino acids. CDR3 protein: CASSVATGRSGANVLTF. The CDR3 bases are TGTGCCAGCAGCGTAGCTACAGGTCGCTCTGGGGCCAACGTCCTGACTTTC.

The chain is built from TRBV5-1 and TRBJ1-1, with TRBD1 as a possible D gene (6 bases). CDR3 length equals 18 residues. CDR1 and CDR2 from the germline V gene are SGHRS and YFSETQ. V lost 0 bases to trimming and J lost 2 bases, with 20 bases between them. CDR3 residues: CASSLGQSPGAVNTEAFF. The CDR3 region has the DNA TGCGCCAGCAGCTTGGGCCAAAGCCCAGGGGCAGTAAACACTGAAGCTTTCTTT.

The gene calls are TRBV4-1 and TRBJ2-3, with 7 positions matching TRBD2. CDR3 length equals 16 residues. J was trimmed by 3 bases and V by 0 bases; bases with no gene match: 6. CDR1 and CDR2 (germline): MGHRA, YSYEKL. The CDR3 DNA reads as TGCGCCAGCAGCCAAGAACAACTAGCGAGGACAGATACGCAGTATTTT. Protein product: CASSQEQLARTDTQYF.